The T cell receptor (beta chain) under discussion was sequenced for a study of cytomegalovirus exposure and HLA in healthy donors. This PCR relied on a set of 60 Vbeta primers and 13 Jbeta primers. The data were produced by immunoSEQ multiplex PCR, yet TCRdb's version contains in-frame clones alone and is incomplete. The table lists roughly 130,000 clones, more than 70% of them singletons. General study results and limits: Later analysis found that TCR beta chains associated with HLA were more clonally expanded than other, equally common chains. Presence/absence analyses treated sequencing depth as roughly uniform across donors. A later analysis linked a missense variant in DCLRE1C to the trimming of TCR beta V and J genes.

Remarks on this clone: Its cognate antigen is unknown.

V lost 4 bases, J lost 2 bases, and 14 bases lay in between. Germline V gives CDR1 PRHDT, CDR2 FYEKMQ (reference sequence). The CDR3 loop spans 15 amino acids. The sequenced sample was PBMCs. The chain joins TRBV13 to TRBJ2-5, with D possibly matching TRBD1 (6 bases). The receptor was derived from a male donor in good health and CMV-seropositive. The CDR3 sequence is CASSSRTVFQETQYF. CDR3 nucleotide sequence: TGTGCCAGCAGCTCCCGGACAGTTTTTCAAGAGACCCAGTACTTC.